This T cell receptor (beta chain) was retrieved from a study of blood T cell repertoires in COVID-19. Study context: Collection of acute and convalescent COVID-19 samples took place in the United States, Italy and Spain. PBMCs, B-cell-depleted T cells, or T cells were the source of the cDNA or gDNA that made up the material.

The trim removed 1 base at V and 7 bases at J, leaving 6 bases unmatched. Per germline, CDR1 LGHNA and CDR2 YSLEER. The CDR3 totals 15 residues. Only in-frame clones appear in the TCRdb table, and some are missing; sequencing was by immunoSEQ multiplex PCR. The table records around 57,000 clones, 82% of them present only once. Source material: peripheral blood. This chain joins TRBV4-3 and TRBJ2-2, with 7 positions matching TRBD2. The clonotype comes from a woman aged 55 to 70 with acute or convalescent COVID-19. As DNA, the CDR3 is TGCGCCAGCAGCCAAGCTCGGGAGGTGAGCGGGGAGCTGTTTTTT. It yields the protein CASSQAREVSGELFF.